This entry concerns a single T cell receptor (beta chain). Antigen specificity is unknown. The entry originates in a study of OX40 agonist ivuxolimab in advanced cancers. Overall study context: Past anti-PD-1, anti-PD-L1 or anti-CTLA-4 therapy was accepted, and roughly 40% had received some. General observations from the study: Circulating CD4+ and CD8+ T cells showed clonal expansion by week 6 at 0.1 to 3.0 mg/kg. Low normalized T-cell clonal expansion was also seen in some nonresponders. Fewer expanded clones were found on average in CD4+ than in CD8+ T cells.

This table comes from immunoSEQ multiplex PCR, and its TCRdb copy is limited to in-frame clones, with some not included. The top ten hold approximately 6% of the sample, which has tens of thousands of clones, 85% seen once. The material sequenced was CD4+ or CD8+ T cells sorted from blood, taken in a trial of the OX40 agonist ivuxolimab. This clonotype originated in an adult with an advanced solid tumor such as melanoma, head and neck, liver or kidney cancer.

The CDR3 DNA is TGTGCCAGTAGTGCGGACAGGGGGCGCGAGATCAATCAGCCCCAGCATTTT. This sequence encodes CASSADRGREINQPQHF. The J gene is TRBJ1-5, the V gene TRBV19, with 11 bases fitting TRBD1. J lost 3 bases, V lost 5 bases, and 9 bases had no gene match. Germline CDR1 is LNHDA and CDR2 is SQIVND (reference sequence). CDR3 size: 17 residues.